The T cell receptor (beta chain) described here comes from a study of T-cell memory formation after mild COVID-19. Whole-study results and caveats: Still unconfirmed is whether the second-wave clones peaking on day 37 recognized SARS-CoV-2.

One entry per CDR3 protein results from TCRdb running MiXCR on the 5' RACE reads. This table has 450,000 to 650,000 distinct CDR3 sequences, just over 20% appearing once. The V end lost 5 bases, the J end lost 2 bases, and 17 bases lay between the germline ends. Germline loops: CDR1 SGDLS, CDR2 YYNGEE. CDR3 length equals 15 residues. Notes on this clonotype: Its antigen is undetermined.

Sequences were obtained from PBMCs or a T cell subset sorted from them (not recorded which). This receptor was identified in an adult woman who had mild COVID-19 (a few samples of this study predate the infection). Cell type and time point are not known. This chain joins TRBV9 and TRBJ2-7; tentatively, D is TRBD1 (7 bases). CDR3 protein: CASSTGASATYEQYF. CDR3 nucleotides: TGTGCCAGCAGTACAGGGGCTAGCGCTACCTACGAGCAGTACTTC. The variable domain in full, completed from reference TRBV9 and TRBJ2-7, reads DSGVTQTPKHLITATGQRVTLRCSPRSGDLSVYWYQQSLDQGLQFLIQYYNGEERAKGNILERFSAQQFPDLHSELNLSSLELGDSALYFCASSTGASATYEQYFGPGTRLTVT.